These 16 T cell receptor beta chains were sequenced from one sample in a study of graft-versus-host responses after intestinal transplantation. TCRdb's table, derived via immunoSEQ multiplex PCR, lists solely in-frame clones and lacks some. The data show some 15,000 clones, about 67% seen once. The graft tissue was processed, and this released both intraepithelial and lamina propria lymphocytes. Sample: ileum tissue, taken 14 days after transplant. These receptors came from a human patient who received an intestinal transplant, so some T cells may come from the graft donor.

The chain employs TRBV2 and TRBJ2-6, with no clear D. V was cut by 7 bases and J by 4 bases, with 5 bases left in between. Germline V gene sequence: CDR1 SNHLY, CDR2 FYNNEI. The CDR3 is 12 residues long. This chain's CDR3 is CASKVGANVLTF. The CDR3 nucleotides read TGTGCCAGCAAAGTCGGGGCCAACGTCCTGACTTTC.

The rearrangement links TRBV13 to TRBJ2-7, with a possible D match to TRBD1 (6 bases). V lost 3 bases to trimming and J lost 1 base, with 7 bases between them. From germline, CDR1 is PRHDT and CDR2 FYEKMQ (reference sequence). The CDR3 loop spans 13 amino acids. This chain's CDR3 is CASSFGQSYEQYF. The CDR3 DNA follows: TGTGCCAGCAGCTTCGGACAGTCCTACGAGCAGTACTTC.

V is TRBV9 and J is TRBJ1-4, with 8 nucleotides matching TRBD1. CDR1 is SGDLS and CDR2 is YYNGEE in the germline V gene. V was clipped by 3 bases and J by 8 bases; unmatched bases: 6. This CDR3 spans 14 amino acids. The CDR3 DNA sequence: TGTGCCAGCAGCGACCGGACAGGGAGCGAAAAACTGTTTTTT. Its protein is CASSDRTGSEKLFF.

The DNA for the CDR3 is TGTGCCAGTACAAGGACTAGCGGGGGGGCCACAGATACGCAGTATTTT. It specifies CASTRTSGGATDTQYF. The V and J genes are TRBV19 and TRBJ2-3, with 15 bases lining up with TRBD2. Germline values: CDR1 LNHDA, CDR2 SQIVND (reference sequence). This CDR3 contains 16 residues. Germline trimming cut 7 bases from V and 2 bases from J; bases unmatched to any gene: 4. The full variable domain, rest sourced from reference TRBV19 and TRBJ2-3, is DGGITQSPKYLFRKEGQNVTLSCEQNLNHDAMYWYRQDPGQGLRLIYYSQIVNDFQKGDIAEGYSVSREKKESFPLTVTSAQKNPTAFYLCASTRTSGGATDTQYFGPGTRLTVL.

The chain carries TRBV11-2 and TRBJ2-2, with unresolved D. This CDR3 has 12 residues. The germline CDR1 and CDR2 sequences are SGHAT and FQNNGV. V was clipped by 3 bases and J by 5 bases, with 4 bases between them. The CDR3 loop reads CASSFSTGELFF. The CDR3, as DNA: TGTGCCAGCAGCTTTTCAACCGGGGAGCTGTTTTTT.

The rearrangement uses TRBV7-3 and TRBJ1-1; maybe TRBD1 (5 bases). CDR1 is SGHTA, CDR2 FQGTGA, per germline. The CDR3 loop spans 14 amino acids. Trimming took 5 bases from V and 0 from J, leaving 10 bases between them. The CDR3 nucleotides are TGTGCCAGCAGCCAACAGGTTATGAACACTGAAGCTTTCTTT. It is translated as CASSQQVMNTEAFF.

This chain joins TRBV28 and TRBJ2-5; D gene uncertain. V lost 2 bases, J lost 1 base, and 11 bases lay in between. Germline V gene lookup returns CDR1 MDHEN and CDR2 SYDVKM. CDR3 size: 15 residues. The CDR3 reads CASSLALRFQETQYF. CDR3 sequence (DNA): TGTGCCAGCAGTTTAGCCTTAAGATTCCAAGAGACCCAGTACTTC.

The CDR3 DNA sequence: TGTGCCAGCAACCACAAAATTAGCGTGAGCTCCTACGAGCAGTACTTC. Residues: CASNHKISVSSYEQYF. The gene calls are TRBV21-1 and TRBJ2-7; the DNA was not used to check the table's D call, TRBD2. TRBV21-1 is assigned pseudogene status. The CDR3 sequence is 16 residues long.

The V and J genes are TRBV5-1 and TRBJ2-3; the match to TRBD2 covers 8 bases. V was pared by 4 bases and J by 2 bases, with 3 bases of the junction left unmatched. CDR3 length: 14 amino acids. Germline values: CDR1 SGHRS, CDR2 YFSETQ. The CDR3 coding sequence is TGCGCCAGCAGCCCGGGGGGGAACACAGATACGCAGTATTTT. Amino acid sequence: CASSPGGNTDTQYF.

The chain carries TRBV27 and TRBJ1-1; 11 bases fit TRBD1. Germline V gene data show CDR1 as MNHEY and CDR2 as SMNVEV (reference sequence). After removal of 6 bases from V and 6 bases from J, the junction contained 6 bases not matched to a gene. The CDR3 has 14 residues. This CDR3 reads CASRYGTGGSEAFF. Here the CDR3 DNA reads TGTGCCAGCAGATATGGGACAGGGGGATCTGAAGCTTTCTTT.

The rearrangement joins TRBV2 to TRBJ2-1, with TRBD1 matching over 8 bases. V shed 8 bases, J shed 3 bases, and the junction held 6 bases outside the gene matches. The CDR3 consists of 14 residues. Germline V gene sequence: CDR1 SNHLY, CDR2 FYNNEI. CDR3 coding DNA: TGTGCCAGCGGGTCGGGACAGGTCTACAATGAGCAGTTCTTC. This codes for CASGSGQVYNEQFF.

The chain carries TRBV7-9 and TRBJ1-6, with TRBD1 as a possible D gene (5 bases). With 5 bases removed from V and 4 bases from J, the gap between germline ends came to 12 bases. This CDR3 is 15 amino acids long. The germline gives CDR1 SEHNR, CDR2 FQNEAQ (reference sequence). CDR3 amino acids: CASSLGQSYNSPLHF. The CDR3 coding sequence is TGTGCCAGCAGCCTGGGGCAGAGTTATAATTCACCCCTCCACTTT.

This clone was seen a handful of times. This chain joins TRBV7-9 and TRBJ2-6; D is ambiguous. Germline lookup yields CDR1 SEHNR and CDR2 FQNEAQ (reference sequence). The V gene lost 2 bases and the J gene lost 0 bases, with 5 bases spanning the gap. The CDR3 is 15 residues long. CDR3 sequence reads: CASSLSASGANVLTF. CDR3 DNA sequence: TGTGCCAGCAGCTTATCAGCCTCTGGGGCCAACGTCCTGACTTTC.

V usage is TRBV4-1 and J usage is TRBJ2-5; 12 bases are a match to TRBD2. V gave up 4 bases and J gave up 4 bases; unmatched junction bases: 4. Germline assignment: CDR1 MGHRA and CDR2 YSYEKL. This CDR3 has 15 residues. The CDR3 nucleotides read TGCGCCAGCAGCCGCTCTAGCGGGGGGGCAGAGACCCAGTACTTC. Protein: CASSRSSGGAETQYF.

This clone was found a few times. CDR3: CSVGAGTEAFF. The CDR3 DNA reads as TGCAGCGTCGGGGCCGGGACTGAAGCTTTCTTT. V and J are TRBV29-1 and TRBJ1-1; maybe TRBD1 (5 bases). V lost 6 bases, J lost 5 bases, and 10 bases lay in between. The germline gives CDR1 SQVTM, CDR2 ANQGSEA. The CDR3 loop spans 11 amino acids. The variable domain in full, with the rest retrieved from reference TRBV29-1 and TRBJ1-1, is SAVISQKPSRDICQRGTSLTIQCQVDSQVTMMFWYRQQPGQSLTLIATANQGSEATYESGFVIDKFPISRPNLTFSTLTVSNMSPEDSSIYLCSVGAGTEAFFGQGTRLTVV.

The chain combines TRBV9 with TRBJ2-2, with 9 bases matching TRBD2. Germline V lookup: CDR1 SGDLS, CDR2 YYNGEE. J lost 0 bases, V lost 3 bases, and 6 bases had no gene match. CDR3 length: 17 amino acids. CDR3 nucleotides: TGTGCCAGCAGCGATAAGAGGACTAGCGCGAACACCGGGGAGCTGTTTTTT. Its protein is CASSDKRTSANTGELFF.